A single sample is the source of the 14 T cell receptor beta chains below, sequenced in a study of a mutant IDH1 vaccine in newly diagnosed glioma. Time point indicated: week 11, during vaccination. The study gave 300 ug of mutant IDH1 20-mer peptide per vaccine dose, with topical imiquimod. The antigens for these receptors are not known. Assay: immunoSEQ multiplex PCR; the TCRdb copy retains only in-frame clones and omits some. The table lists about 22,000 clones, roughly 86% of them singletons. The sequences come from PBMCs, collected from a glioma patient whose treatment included an IDH1 peptide vaccine. The receptors stem from a woman aged 35 to 49 with glioma.

This chain uses TRBV7-2 with TRBJ2-2; D is unclear. Germline V gene sequence: CDR1 SGHTA, CDR2 FQGNSA. The CDR3 is 14 residues long. Trimming cost V 0 bases and J 1 base, with 3 bases left between them. The CDR3 reads CASSLALNTGELFF. The CDR3 DNA reads TGTGCCAGCAGCTTAGCTCTGAACACCGGGGAGCTGTTTTTT.

The chain employs TRBV20-1 and TRBJ2-5; 8 nucleotides match TRBD2. Looked up from germline, CDR1 is DFQATT and CDR2 is SNEGSKA (reference sequence). V was pared by 6 bases and J by 5 bases, with 2 bases of the junction left unmatched. The CDR3 runs to 11 residues. The CDR3, as DNA: TGCAGTGCCGTAGCGGGGGAGACCCAGTACTTC. Translation gives CSAVAGETQYF.

This clone was observed a handful of times. This chain connects TRBV6-5 to TRBJ1-5, with D possibly TRBD1 on 5 matching bases. The CDR3 is 15 amino acids. The ends were cut back, 6 bases at V and 3 bases at J, with 15 bases in the middle. Germline values: CDR1 MNHEY, CDR2 SVGAGI. The CDR3 DNA reads TGTGCCAGCAGCCCCTTGGCAGGGTTCAATCAGCCCCAGCATTTT. Translated, it gives CASSPLAGFNQPQHF.

The CDR3 reads CASSRGQGYENTEAFF. CDR3 DNA: TGTGCCAGCAGCAGAGGACAGGGCTACGAGAACACTGAAGCTTTCTTT. This sequence joins TRBV9 and TRBJ1-1, with TRBD1 matching 8 bases. In germline, CDR1 is SGDLS, CDR2 YYNGEE. V was pared by 4 bases and J by 1 base, with 9 bases of the junction left unmatched. The CDR3 runs 16 residues.

In its sample, this clone was seen a few times. CDR3 in DNA: TGTGCCAGCAGCGTACCCCGGACAGGGGGCTTGAACACTGAAGCTTTCTTT. Amino acid sequence: CASSVPRTGGLNTEAFF. The chain uses TRBV2 and TRBJ1-1, with TRBD1 matching over 11 bases. The V gene's germline CDR1 is SNHLY and CDR2 FYNNEI. The length of the CDR3 is 17 residues. V trimming: 6 bases; J trimming: 0 bases; junction bases outside the gene matches: 9.

This rearrangement joins TRBV28 to TRBJ1-1, with a possible D match to TRBD1 (5 bases). Germline assignment: CDR1 MDHEN and CDR2 SYDVKM. The CDR3 runs 13 residues. V was pared by 3 bases and J by 5 bases, with 10 bases between. CDR3 in DNA: TGTGCCAGCAGTTTCAGGGTAGGGACTGAAGCTTTCTTT. Encoded protein: CASSFRVGTEAFF.

V usage is TRBV5-1 and J usage is TRBJ2-7; possibly TRBD1 for D (6 bases). The CDR3 is 15 amino acids. Trimming left V 0 bases short and J 4 bases short, with 14 bases between. Germline values: CDR1 SGHRS, CDR2 YFSETQ. Here the CDR3 reads CASSLGNRELYEQYF. The DNA of the CDR3 is TGCGCCAGCAGCTTGGGTAACAGGGAATTATACGAGCAGTACTTC.

The chain couples TRBV6-1 to TRBJ1-3; no definite D call. Germline CDR1 MNHNS, CDR2 SASEGT. V shed 2 bases and J shed 0 bases, with 8 bases lying between them. CDR3 size: 15 residues. The CDR3, as DNA: TGTGCCAGCAGTGAAAAACAGAGCTCTGGAAACACCATATATTTT. As protein: CASSEKQSSGNTIYF.

This sequence joins TRBV29-1 and TRBJ2-7, with no clear D. The germline CDR1 and CDR2 sequences are SQVTM and ANQGSEA. This CDR3 is built from 13 residues. The germline V and J ends were trimmed by 0 bases and 5 bases, with 11 bases remaining between them. The DNA of the CDR3 is TGCAGCGTTGAAGAGCGCAGGAACGACGAGCAGTACTTC. It specifies CSVEERRNDEQYF.

The V gene is TRBV6-5, the J gene TRBJ1-3; possible D gene TRBD1, 5 bases. The length of the CDR3 is 14 residues. In germline, CDR1 is MNHEY, CDR2 SVGAGI. With 6 bases removed from V and 8 bases from J, the gap between germline ends came to 17 bases. The CDR3 reads CASRREGVGDTIYF. Written as DNA, the CDR3 is TGTGCCAGCAGACGGGAAGGGGTTGGGGACACCATATATTTT.

The rearrangement joins TRBV2 to TRBJ2-6; TRBD1 aligns across 7 bases. Germline trimming cut 6 bases from V and 2 bases from J; bases unmatched to any gene: 4. Germline V gene data show CDR1 as SNHLY and CDR2 as FYNNEI. There are 15 residues in the CDR3. The CDR3 spells CASSRRGTGANVLTF. Here the CDR3 DNA reads TGTGCCAGCAGCCGCAGGGGGACTGGGGCCAACGTCCTGACTTTC.

CDR3 sequence reads: CASRHGQDYGYTF. The CDR3 DNA reads as TGTGCCAGCAGACACGGACAGGACTATGGCTACACCTTC. This chain uses TRBV6-1 with TRBJ1-2, with 7 bases that match TRBD1. The CDR3 has 13 residues. The germline CDR1 and CDR2 sequences are MNHNS and SASEGT. V gave up 6 bases and J gave up 3 bases; unmatched junction bases: 4.

The chain carries TRBV6-5 and TRBJ1-5; D gene uncertain. With 0 bases removed from V and 3 bases from J, the gap between germline ends came to 9 bases. The CDR3 has 15 residues. CDR1 is MNHEY and CDR2 is SVGAGI in the germline V gene. Here the CDR3 DNA reads TGTGCCAGCAGTTACTCGTCGGGTCCCAATCAGCCCCAGCATTTT. Residues: CASSYSSGPNQPQHF.

The chain combines TRBV15 with TRBJ2-7; maybe TRBD2 (5 bases). The CDR3 spans 16 residues. The V gene lost 0 bases and the J gene lost 2 bases, with 14 bases spanning the gap. CDR1 is LNHNV and CDR2 is YYDKDF in the germline V gene (reference sequence). CDR3 sequence reads: CATSRDWLAVAYEQYF. CDR3 coding DNA: TGTGCCACCAGCAGAGATTGGCTAGCTGTAGCCTACGAGCAGTACTTC.